What follows is one T cell receptor beta chain and its context. Its antigen target is currently unknown. No base quality values were provided; no much bigger clone lies one nucleotide off. This specimen comes from a study of control samples from healthy donors and cancer patients (dated by TCRdb to between 2020 and 2021). From the cysteine up to the phenylalanine, the CDR3 has a length of 15 residues. Of all the DNA, just the CDR3 is kept, 45 bases in frame from base 1. V lost 1 base and J lost 0 bases, and the count of bases not matched to a germline gene is 2. The germline V gene encodes CDR1 LGHDT and CDR2 YNNKEL (reference sequence). The library was produced with the immunoSEQ multiplex PCR assay. Held by TCRdb, this immuneACCESS table contains in-frame sequences only and omits some clones. Under half of the omission traces to an unresolved V gene where checked; the cause of the rest is unknown. Counted in this sample were 120,000 to 150,000 clones; more than 85% of them appeared once. Of the sample, roughly 3.2% is held by the ten largest clones.

Sequencing input: blood. The source is a man aged 30 to 39 in good health. This sequence uses TRBV3-1 (or the pseudogene TRBV3-2) and TRBJ2-7, with 8 bases matching TRBD2. Here the CDR3 is given as CASSQAGGFSYEQYF. The base sequence is TGTGCCAGCAGCCAAGCGGGAGGGTTCTCCTACGAGCAGTACTTC.